The TCR beta chain under discussion was sequenced for a study of T cell changes during pregnancy in multiple sclerosis. The method was immunoSEQ multiplex PCR; TCRdb's version includes in-frame clones alone and lacks a portion of them. The sample holds roughly 89,000 clones; around 92% are singletons and the top ten take roughly 2.4%. The CDR3 length is 14 residues. V was pared by 5 bases and J by 5 bases, with 3 bases of the junction left unmatched. Per germline, CDR1 LNHNV and CDR2 YYDKDF (reference sequence). Sequenced material: peripheral blood, taken in the third trimester of pregnancy. The clonotype originates from a female donor with multiple sclerosis, enrolled in a pregnancy study. The gene calls are TRBV15 and TRBJ2-7; TRBD2 matches 13 bases. CDR3 loop: CATSRTSGSNEQYF. CDR3 nucleotides: TGTGCCACCAGCCGGACTAGCGGGAGTAACGAGCAGTACTTC.